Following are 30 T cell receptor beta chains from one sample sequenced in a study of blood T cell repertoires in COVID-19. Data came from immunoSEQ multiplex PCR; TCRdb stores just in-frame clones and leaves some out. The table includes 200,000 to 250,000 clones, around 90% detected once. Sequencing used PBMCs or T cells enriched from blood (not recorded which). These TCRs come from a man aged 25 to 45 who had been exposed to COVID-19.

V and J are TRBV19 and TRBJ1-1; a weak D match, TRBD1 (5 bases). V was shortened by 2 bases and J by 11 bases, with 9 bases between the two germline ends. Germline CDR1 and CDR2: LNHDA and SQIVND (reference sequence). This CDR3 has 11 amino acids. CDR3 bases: TGTGCCAGTAGTATACAGGGATCGGCTTTCTTT. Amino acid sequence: CASSIQGSAFF.

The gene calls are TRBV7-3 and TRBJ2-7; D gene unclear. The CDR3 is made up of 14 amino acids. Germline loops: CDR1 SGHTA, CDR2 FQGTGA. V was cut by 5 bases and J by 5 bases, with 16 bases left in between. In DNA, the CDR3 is TGTGCCAGCAGCCTTACAGCTGATTTCCACGAGCAGTACTTC. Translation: CASSLTADFHEQYF.

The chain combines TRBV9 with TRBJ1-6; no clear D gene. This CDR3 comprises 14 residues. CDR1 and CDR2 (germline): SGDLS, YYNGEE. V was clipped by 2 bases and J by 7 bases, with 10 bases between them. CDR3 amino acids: CASSVGGMNSPLHF. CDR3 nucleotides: TGTGCCAGCAGCGTTGGAGGTATGAATTCACCCCTCCACTTT.

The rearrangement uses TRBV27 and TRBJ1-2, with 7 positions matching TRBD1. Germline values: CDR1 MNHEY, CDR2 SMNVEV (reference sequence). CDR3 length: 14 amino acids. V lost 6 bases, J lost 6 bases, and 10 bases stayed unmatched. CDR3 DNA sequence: TGTGCCAGCAGCTCCGGGACAGCACATGATGGCTACACCTTC. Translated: CASSSGTAHDGYTF.

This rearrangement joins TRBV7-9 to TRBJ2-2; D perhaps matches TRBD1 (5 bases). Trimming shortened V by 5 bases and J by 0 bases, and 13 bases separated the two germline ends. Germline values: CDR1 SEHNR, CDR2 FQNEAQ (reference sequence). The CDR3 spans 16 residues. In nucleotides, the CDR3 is TGTGCCAGCAGCACAGGACCGACAGCGAACACCGGGGAGCTGTTTTTT. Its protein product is CASSTGPTANTGELFF.

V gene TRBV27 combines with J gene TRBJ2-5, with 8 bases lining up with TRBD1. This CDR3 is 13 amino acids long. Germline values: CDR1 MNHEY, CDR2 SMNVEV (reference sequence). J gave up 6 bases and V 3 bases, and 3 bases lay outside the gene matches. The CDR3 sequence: CASSLTGVKTQYF. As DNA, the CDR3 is TGTGCCAGCAGTTTGACAGGGGTGAAGACCCAGTACTTC.

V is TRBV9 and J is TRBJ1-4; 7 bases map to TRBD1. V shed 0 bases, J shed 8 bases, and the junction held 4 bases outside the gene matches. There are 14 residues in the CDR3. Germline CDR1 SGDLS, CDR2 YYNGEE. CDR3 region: CASSVEGADEKLFF. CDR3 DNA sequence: TGTGCCAGCAGCGTAGAGGGGGCGGACGAAAAACTGTTTTTT. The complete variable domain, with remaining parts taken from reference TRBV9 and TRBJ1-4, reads DSGVTQTPKHLITATGQRVTLRCSPRSGDLSVYWYQQSLDQGLQFLIQYYNGEERAKGNILERFSAQQFPDLHSELNLSSLELGDSALYFCASSVEGADEKLFFGSGTQLSVL.

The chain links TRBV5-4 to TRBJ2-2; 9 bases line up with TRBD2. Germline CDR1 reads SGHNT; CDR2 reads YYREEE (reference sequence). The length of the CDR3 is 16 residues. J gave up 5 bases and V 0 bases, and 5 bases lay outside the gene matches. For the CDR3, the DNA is TGTGCCAGCAGCTTGGTCCCTAGCGGGGAGACCGGGGAGCTGTTTTTT. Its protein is CASSLVPSGETGELFF.

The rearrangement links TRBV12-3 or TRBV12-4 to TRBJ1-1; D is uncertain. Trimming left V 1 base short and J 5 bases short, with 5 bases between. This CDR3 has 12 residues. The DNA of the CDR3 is TGTGCCAGCAGTTTAGGACAAACTGAAGCTTTCTTT. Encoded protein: CASSLGQTEAFF.

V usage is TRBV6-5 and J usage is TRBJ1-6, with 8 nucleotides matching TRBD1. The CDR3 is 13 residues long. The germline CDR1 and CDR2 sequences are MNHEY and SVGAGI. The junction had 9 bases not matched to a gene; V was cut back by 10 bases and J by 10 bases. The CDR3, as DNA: TGTGCCATCTCGGACAGGGATGGGTCACCCCTCCACTTT. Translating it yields CAISDRDGSPLHF.

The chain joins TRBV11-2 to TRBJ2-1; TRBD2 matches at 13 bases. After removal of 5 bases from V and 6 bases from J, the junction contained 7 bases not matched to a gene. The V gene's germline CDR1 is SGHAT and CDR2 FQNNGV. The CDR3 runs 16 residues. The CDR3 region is CASSLRLAGGSNEQFF. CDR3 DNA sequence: TGTGCCAGCAGCCTACGACTAGCGGGGGGATCCAATGAGCAGTTCTTC.

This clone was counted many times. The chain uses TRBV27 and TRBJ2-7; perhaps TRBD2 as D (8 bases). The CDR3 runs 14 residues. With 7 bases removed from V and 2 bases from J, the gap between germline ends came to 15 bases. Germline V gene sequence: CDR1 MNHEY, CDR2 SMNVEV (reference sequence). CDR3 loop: CASNSGTDPYEQYF. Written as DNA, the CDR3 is TGTGCCAGCAATAGCGGGACAGATCCCTACGAGCAGTACTTC.

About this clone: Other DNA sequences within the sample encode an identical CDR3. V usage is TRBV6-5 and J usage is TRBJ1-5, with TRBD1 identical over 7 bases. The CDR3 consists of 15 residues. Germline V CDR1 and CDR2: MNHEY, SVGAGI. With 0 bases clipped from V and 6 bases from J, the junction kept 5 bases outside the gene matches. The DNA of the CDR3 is TGTGCCAGCAGTTACTCGAACAGGGGAGGTCAGCCCCAGCATTTT. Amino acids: CASSYSNRGGQPQHF.

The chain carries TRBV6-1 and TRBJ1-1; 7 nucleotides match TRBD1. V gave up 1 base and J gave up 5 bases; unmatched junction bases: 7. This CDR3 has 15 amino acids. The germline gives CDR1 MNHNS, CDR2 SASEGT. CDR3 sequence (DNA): TGTGCCAGCAGTGAAGTACAGAGGGGGCTGACTGAAGCTTTCTTT. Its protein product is CASSEVQRGLTEAFF.

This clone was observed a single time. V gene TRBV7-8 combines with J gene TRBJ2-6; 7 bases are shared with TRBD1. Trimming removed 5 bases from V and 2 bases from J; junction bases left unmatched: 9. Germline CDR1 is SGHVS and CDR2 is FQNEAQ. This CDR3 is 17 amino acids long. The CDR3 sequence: CASSLTSTGTGANVLTF. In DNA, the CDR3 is TGTGCCAGCAGCCTAACCTCGACAGGGACTGGGGCCAACGTCCTGACTTTC.

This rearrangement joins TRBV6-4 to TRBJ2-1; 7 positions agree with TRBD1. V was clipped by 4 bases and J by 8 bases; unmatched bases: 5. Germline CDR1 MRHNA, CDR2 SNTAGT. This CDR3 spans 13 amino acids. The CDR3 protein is CASSVEGADEQFF. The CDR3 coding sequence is TGTGCCAGCAGTGTTGAGGGGGCCGATGAGCAGTTCTTC.

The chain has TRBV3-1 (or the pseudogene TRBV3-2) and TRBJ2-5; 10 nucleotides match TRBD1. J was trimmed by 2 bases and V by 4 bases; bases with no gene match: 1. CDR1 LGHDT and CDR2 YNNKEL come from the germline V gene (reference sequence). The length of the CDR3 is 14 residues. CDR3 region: CASSRGQGQETQYF. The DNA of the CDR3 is TGTGCCAGCAGCCGGGGACAGGGGCAAGAGACCCAGTACTTC.

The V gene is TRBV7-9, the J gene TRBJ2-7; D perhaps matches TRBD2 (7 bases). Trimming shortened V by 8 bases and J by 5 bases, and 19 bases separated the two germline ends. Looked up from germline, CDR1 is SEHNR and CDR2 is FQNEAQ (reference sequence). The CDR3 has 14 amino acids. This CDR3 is CASCPRGGADEQYF. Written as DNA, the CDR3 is TGTGCCAGCTGCCCGCGTGGGGGGGCCGACGAGCAGTACTTC.

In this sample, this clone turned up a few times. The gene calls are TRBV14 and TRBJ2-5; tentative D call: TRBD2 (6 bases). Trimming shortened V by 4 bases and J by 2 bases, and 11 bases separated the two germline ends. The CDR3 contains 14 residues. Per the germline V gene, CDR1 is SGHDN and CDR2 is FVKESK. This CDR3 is CASSLPGAQETQYF. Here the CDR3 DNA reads TGTGCCAGCAGCCTCCCGGGAGCACAAGAGACCCAGTACTTC.

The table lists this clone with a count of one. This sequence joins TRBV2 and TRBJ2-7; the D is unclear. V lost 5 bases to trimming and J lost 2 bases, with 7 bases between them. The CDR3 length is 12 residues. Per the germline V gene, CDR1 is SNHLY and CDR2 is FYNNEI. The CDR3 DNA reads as TGTGCCAGCAGTTATACACCCTACGAGCAGTACTTC. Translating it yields CASSYTPYEQYF.

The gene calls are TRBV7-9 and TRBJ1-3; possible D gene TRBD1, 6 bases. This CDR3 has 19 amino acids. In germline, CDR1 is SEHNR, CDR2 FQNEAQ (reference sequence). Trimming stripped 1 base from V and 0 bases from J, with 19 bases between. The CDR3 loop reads CASSLGLARGHASGNTIYF. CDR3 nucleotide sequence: TGTGCCAGCAGCTTAGGTCTGGCGCGGGGGCATGCCTCTGGAAACACCATATATTTT.

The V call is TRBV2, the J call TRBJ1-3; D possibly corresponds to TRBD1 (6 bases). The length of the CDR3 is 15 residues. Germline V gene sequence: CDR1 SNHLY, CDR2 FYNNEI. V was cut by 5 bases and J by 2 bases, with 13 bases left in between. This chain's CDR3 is CASSPIQGAGNTIYF. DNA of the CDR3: TGTGCCAGCAGTCCCATACAGGGCGCTGGAAACACCATATATTTT.

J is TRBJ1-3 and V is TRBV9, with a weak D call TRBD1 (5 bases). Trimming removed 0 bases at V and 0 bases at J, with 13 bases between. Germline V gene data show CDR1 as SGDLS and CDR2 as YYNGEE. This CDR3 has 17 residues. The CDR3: CASSVAPDSPSGNTIYF. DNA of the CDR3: TGTGCCAGCAGCGTAGCCCCAGACAGTCCCTCTGGAAACACCATATATTTT.

CDR3 in amino acids: CASSSPGQGNGELFF. The CDR3 coding sequence is TGTGCCAGCAGCAGCCCGGGACAGGGTAACGGGGAGCTGTTTTTT. This chain uses TRBV7-6 with TRBJ2-2; 9 positions match TRBD1. In germline, CDR1 is SGHVS, CDR2 FNYEAQ. The CDR3 extends over 15 amino acids. V was clipped by 5 bases and J by 7 bases; unmatched bases: 8. Filled out from reference TRBV7-6 and TRBJ2-2, the complete variable domain reads GAGVSQSPRYKVTKRGQDVALRCDPISGHVSLYWYRQALGQGPEFLTYFNYEAQQDKSGLPNDRFSAERPEGSISTLTIQRTEQRDSAMYRCASSSPGQGNGELFFGEGSRLTVL.

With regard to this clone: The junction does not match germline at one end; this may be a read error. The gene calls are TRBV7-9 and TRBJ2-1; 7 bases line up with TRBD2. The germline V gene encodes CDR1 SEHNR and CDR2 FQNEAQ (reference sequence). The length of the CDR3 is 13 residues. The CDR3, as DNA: TGTGCCAGCTGCTTGGGAGGGTCCGATGAGCAGTTCTTC. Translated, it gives CASCLGGSDEQFF.

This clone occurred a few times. The CDR3 DNA reads TGTGCTAGTGGTGGGAGACAGGGGAGCTCCTACAATGAGCAGTTCTTC. Translated: CASGGRQGSSYNEQFF. The chain uses TRBV12-5 and TRBJ2-1, with TRBD1 identical over 8 bases. Germline CDR1 and CDR2: LGHNT and FRNRAP. J was trimmed by 0 bases and V by 5 bases; bases with no gene match: 6. The CDR3 totals 16 residues.

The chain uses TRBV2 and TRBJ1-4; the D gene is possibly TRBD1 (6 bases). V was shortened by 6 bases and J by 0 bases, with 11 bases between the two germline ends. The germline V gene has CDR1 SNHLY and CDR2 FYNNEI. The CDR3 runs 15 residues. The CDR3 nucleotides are TGTGCCAGCAGGAGGGACACAGCAACTAATGAAAAACTGTTTTTT. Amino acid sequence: CASRRDTATNEKLFF.

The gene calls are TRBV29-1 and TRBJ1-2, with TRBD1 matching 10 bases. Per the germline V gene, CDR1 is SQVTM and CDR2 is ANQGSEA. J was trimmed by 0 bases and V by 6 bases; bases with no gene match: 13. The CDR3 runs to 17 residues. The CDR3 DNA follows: TGCAGCGTACCGAGCCCCGGGACAGGGGCTTCTAACTATGGCTACACCTTC. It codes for CSVPSPGTGASNYGYTF.

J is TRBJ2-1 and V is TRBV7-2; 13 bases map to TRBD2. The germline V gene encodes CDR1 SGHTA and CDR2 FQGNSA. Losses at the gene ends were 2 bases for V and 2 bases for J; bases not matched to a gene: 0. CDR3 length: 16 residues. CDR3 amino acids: CASSLTSGGAYNEQFF. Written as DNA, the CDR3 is TGTGCCAGCAGCTTAACTAGCGGGGGGGCCTACAATGAGCAGTTCTTC.

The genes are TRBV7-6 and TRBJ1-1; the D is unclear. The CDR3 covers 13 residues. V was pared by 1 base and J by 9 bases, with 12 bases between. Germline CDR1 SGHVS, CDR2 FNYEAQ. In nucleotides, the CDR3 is TGTGCCAGCAGCTTAGAGAGCGGGGTAAAAGCTTTCTTT. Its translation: CASSLESGVKAFF.